This TCR beta chain is from a study of vaccination and CD4 T cells after COVID-19. Study-level information: A CEFX pool, an HIV-1 Nef pool, or else no peptide went into the control cultures.

The treatment is: approximately 10-day PBMC culture with coronavirus spike peptide pools or control peptides (ViraFEST assay). Scientists ran DNA taken from cultured CD4+ T cells through the Oncomine TCR Beta short-read assay for sequencing. A single record per CDR3 protein comes from TCRdb applying MiXCR to the PCR reads. Found here are roughly 12,000 distinct CDR3 sequences, roughly two fifths of them singletons; the top ten hold under 20%. Of note for this clonotype: Its antigen is still unknown.

This CDR3 is built from 13 residues. V lost 6 bases, J lost 7 bases, and 15 bases lay in between. Germline CDR1 is LNHDA and CDR2 is SQIVND (reference sequence). The receptor was isolated from a human donor with COVID-19. The chain combines TRBV19 with TRBJ2-5; no definite D call. The sample consisted of cultured CD4+ T cells from blood. In nucleotides, the CDR3 is TGTGCCAGTAGCTCTGGAAGGGTGGGGACCCAGTACTTC. Translation: CASSSGRVGTQYF.